The entry below describes one T cell receptor beta chain. This specimen belongs to a study of blood T cells in healthy people across ages. Study as a whole: In model experiments, template switching was able to capture about one barcoded beta molecule for every two T cells that were present.

A second PCR of 7 to 11 cycles used a sample-barcoded 5' primer and a J-beta primer mix. TCRdb re-called the 5' RACE reads with MiXCR, one entry per CDR3 protein. This sample carries under 2,000,000 distinct CDR3 sequences, around half of them seen once, and the ten largest clones take approximately 2.1%. V was shortened by 3 bases and J by 3 bases, with 11 bases between the two germline ends. Germline CDR1 and CDR2: DFQATT and SNEGSKA (reference sequence). The CDR3 contains 14 residues. The sequenced sample consisted of blood. The V and J genes are TRBV20-1 and TRBJ1-4; D unclear. This sequence originates from a woman aged 40-49 years in good health. CDR3 sequence: CSARSAASNEKLFF. The CDR3 DNA follows: TGCAGTGCTAGGTCGGCAGCTTCTAATGAAAAACTGTTTTTT.